A selection of T cell receptor beta chains follows, all from one sample in a study of cytomegalovirus exposure and HLA in healthy donors. Data came from immunoSEQ multiplex PCR; TCRdb stores just in-frame clones and leaves some out. The sample consists of 98,000 or so clones, 70% to 90% of them appearing once. Sequenced sample: PBMCs. The receptors originated from a woman between 18 and 30 years old in good health and CMV-seronegative. CDR3s include the opening cysteine and the closing phenylalanine or tryptophan. The D gene is left open where the match is weak. Where a row states a size, it is once, few, many or the class of an expanded clone; other rows omit it.

j_call: TRBJ1-1; d_call: NA; clone_size: NA; v_call: TRBV4-1; cdr3_aa: CASSQAEGTEAFF; cdr3_nt: TGCGCCAGCAGCCAAGCTGAGGGTACTGAAGCTTTCTTT
j_call: TRBJ2-3; d_call: NA; clone_size: NA; v_call: TRBV4-1; cdr3_aa: CASSQLLRTDTQYF; cdr3_nt: TGCGCCAGCAGCCAACTTTTACGGACAGATACGCAGTATTTT
j_call: TRBJ1-2; d_call: TRBD1; clone_size: NA; v_call: TRBV9; cdr3_aa: CASSPRTGFNYGYTF; cdr3_nt: TGTGCCAGCAGCCCTAGGACAGGGTTCAACTATGGCTACACCTTC
j_call: TRBJ2-7; d_call: TRBD1; clone_size: NA; v_call: TRBV28; cdr3_aa: CASRAVGTGALEQYF; cdr3_nt: TGTGCCAGCAGGGCGGTAGGGACAGGGGCGTTAGAGCAGTACTTC
j_call: TRBJ2-2; d_call: TRBD1; clone_size: NA; v_call: TRBV5-4; cdr3_aa: CASRSGGPNTGELFF; cdr3_nt: TGTGCCAGCAGATCAGGGGGTCCGAACACCGGGGAGCTGTTTTTT
j_call: TRBJ1-2; d_call: TRBD1; clone_size: NA; v_call: TRBV18; cdr3_aa: CASSGQNPSANYGYTF; cdr3_nt: TGTGCCAGCTCGGGACAGAACCCTTCAGCTAACTATGGCTACACCTTC
j_call: TRBJ2-1; d_call: TRBD2; clone_size: NA; v_call: TRBV13; cdr3_aa: CASSPPSGGAGEQFF; cdr3_nt: TGTGCCAGCAGCCCGCCTAGCGGGGGGGCGGGTGAGCAGTTCTTC
j_call: TRBJ2-3; d_call: TRBD1; clone_size: NA; v_call: TRBV5-1; cdr3_aa: CASSLRTGAGTDTQYF; cdr3_nt: TGCGCCAGCAGCCTACGAACAGGGGCCGGCACAGATACGCAGTATTTT
j_call: TRBJ1-5; d_call: TRBD1; clone_size: NA; v_call: TRBV27; cdr3_aa: CASSPWTGRRSNQPQHF; cdr3_nt: TGTGCCAGCAGTCCGTGGACAGGACGAAGATCGAATCAGCCCCAGCATTTT
j_call: TRBJ1-3; d_call: TRBD1; clone_size: NA; v_call: TRBV7-6; cdr3_aa: CASSLGQGGNTIYF; cdr3_nt: TGTGCCAGCAGCCTGGGACAGGGGGGAAACACCATATATTTT
j_call: TRBJ2-7; d_call: TRBD2; clone_size: NA; v_call: TRBV27; cdr3_aa: CASSMGRAGGEQYF; cdr3_nt: TGTGCCAGCAGTATGGGACGGGCCGGGGGGGAGCAGTACTTC
j_call: TRBJ2-3; d_call: TRBD2; clone_size: NA; v_call: TRBV10-1; cdr3_aa: CASRRGGLEDTQYF; cdr3_nt: TGCGCCAGCAGGCGGGGGGGCCTTGAAGATACGCAGTATTTT
j_call: TRBJ2-7; d_call: NA; clone_size: NA; v_call: TRBV6-6; cdr3_aa: CASSPGTTYEQYF; cdr3_nt: TGTGCCAGCAGTCCCGGGACAACCTACGAGCAGTACTTC
j_call: TRBJ2-2; d_call: TRBD2; clone_size: NA; v_call: TRBV5-1; cdr3_aa: CASSSSGAGGELFF; cdr3_nt: TGCGCCAGCAGCTCCAGCGGGGCGGGAGGGGAGCTGTTTTTT
j_call: TRBJ1-5; d_call: NA; clone_size: NA; v_call: TRBV28; cdr3_aa: CASSPSRGSQPQHF; cdr3_nt: TGTGCCAGCAGCCCTTCTCGGGGGAGTCAGCCCCAGCATTTT
j_call: TRBJ2-1; d_call: NA; clone_size: NA; v_call: TRBV2; cdr3_aa: CASSEETGSGNEQFF; cdr3_nt: TGTGCCAGCAGTGAGGAGACCGGGAGCGGGAATGAGCAGTTCTTC
j_call: TRBJ1-3; d_call: NA; clone_size: NA; v_call: TRBV18; cdr3_aa: CASSPGLQSSGNTIYF; cdr3_nt: TGTGCCAGCTCACCGGGACTGCAAAGCTCTGGAAACACCATATATTTT
j_call: TRBJ1-6; d_call: NA; clone_size: NA; v_call: TRBV6-1; cdr3_aa: CASSRDSNNSPLHF; cdr3_nt: TGTGCCAGCAGCCGCGACAGTAATAATTCACCCCTCCACTTT
j_call: TRBJ2-5; d_call: NA; clone_size: NA; v_call: TRBV6-1; cdr3_aa: CASSERLLGETQYF; cdr3_nt: TGTGCCAGCAGTGAACGACTACTTGGTGAGACCCAGTACTTC
j_call: TRBJ2-3; d_call: TRBD2; clone_size: NA; v_call: TRBV5-1; cdr3_aa: CASSETSGGVVTDTQYF; cdr3_nt: TGCGCCAGCAGCGAGACTAGCGGGGGAGTGGTCACAGATACGCAGTATTTT
j_call: TRBJ2-7; d_call: TRBD2; clone_size: few; v_call: TRBV7-9; cdr3_aa: CASSSGTSGYEQYF; cdr3_nt: TGTGCCAGCAGCTCCGGGACTAGCGGCTACGAGCAGTACTTC
j_call: TRBJ1-5; d_call: NA; clone_size: few; v_call: TRBV6-6; cdr3_aa: CASSYVGENQPQHF; cdr3_nt: TGTGCCAGCAGTTACGTGGGAGAAAATCAGCCCCAGCATTTT
j_call: TRBJ1-4; d_call: NA; clone_size: NA; v_call: TRBV11-2; cdr3_aa: CASSYTGNEKLFF; cdr3_nt: TGTGCCAGCAGCTATACAGGGAATGAAAAACTGTTTTTT
j_call: TRBJ2-7; d_call: NA; clone_size: NA; v_call: TRBV5-1; cdr3_aa: CASSLDVGSYEQYF; cdr3_nt: TGCGCCAGCAGCTTGGATGTCGGGTCCTACGAGCAGTACTTC
j_call: TRBJ2-7; d_call: NA; clone_size: NA; v_call: TRBV7-6; cdr3_aa: CASSLRQGPYEQYF; cdr3_nt: TGTGCCAGCAGCTTACGGCAGGGCCCCTACGAGCAGTACTTC
j_call: TRBJ2-6; d_call: NA; clone_size: NA; v_call: TRBV5-1; cdr3_aa: CASSLSAGSGANVLTF; cdr3_nt: TGCGCCAGCAGCTTGAGCGCGGGATCTGGGGCCAACGTCCTGACTTTC
j_call: TRBJ2-7; d_call: TRBD2; clone_size: few; v_call: TRBV19; cdr3_aa: CAGGEAEYF; cdr3_nt: TGTGCCGGGGGGGAGGCGGAGTACTTC
j_call: TRBJ2-1; d_call: NA; clone_size: NA; v_call: TRBV5-6; cdr3_aa: CASSLAISGPGPHEQFF; cdr3_nt: TGTGCCAGCAGCTTGGCCATCTCAGGTCCCGGCCCCCATGAGCAGTTCTTC
j_call: TRBJ2-7; d_call: NA; clone_size: NA; v_call: TRBV4-1; cdr3_aa: CASSQDRQNPYEQYF; cdr3_nt: TGCGCCAGCAGCCAAGATCGACAGAACCCCTACGAGCAGTACTTC
j_call: TRBJ2-6; d_call: TRBD2; clone_size: NA; v_call: TRBV11-2; cdr3_aa: CASSTRLAGGSGANVLTF; cdr3_nt: TGTGCCAGCAGCACTCGACTAGCGGGTGGTTCTGGGGCCAACGTCCTGACTTTC
j_call: TRBJ2-1; d_call: TRBD2; clone_size: NA; v_call: TRBV18; cdr3_aa: CASSLSGLAGVGEQFF; cdr3_nt: TGTGCCAGCTCACTTTCCGGACTAGCGGGGGTTGGTGAGCAGTTCTTC
j_call: TRBJ1-2; d_call: TRBD1; clone_size: NA; v_call: TRBV7-2; cdr3_aa: CASSLVGAGGHYGYTF; cdr3_nt: TGTGCCAGCAGCTTAGTTGGAGCAGGGGGCCACTATGGCTACACCTTC
j_call: TRBJ1-2; d_call: TRBD1; clone_size: few; v_call: TRBV18; cdr3_aa: CASSPSTGNYGYTF; cdr3_nt: TGTGCCAGCTCACCATCGACAGGGAACTATGGCTACACCTTC
j_call: TRBJ2-7; d_call: TRBD2; clone_size: NA; v_call: TRBV7-6; cdr3_aa: CASSWGGAGEEQYF; cdr3_nt: TGTGCCAGCAGCTGGGGCGGAGCGGGGGAGGAGCAGTACTTC
j_call: TRBJ2-7; d_call: NA; clone_size: NA; v_call: TRBV5-1; cdr3_aa: CASSLGGPREQYF; cdr3_nt: TGCGCCAGCAGCTTGGGCGGGCCTCGCGAGCAGTACTTC
j_call: TRBJ1-1; d_call: NA; clone_size: NA; v_call: TRBV7-9; cdr3_aa: CASSAPDRLLEAFF; cdr3_nt: TGTGCCAGCAGCGCCCCGGACAGACTACTTGAAGCTTTCTTT
j_call: TRBJ1-2; d_call: TRBD1; clone_size: NA; v_call: TRBV5-1; cdr3_aa: CASSPAGTEIYGYTF; cdr3_nt: TGCGCCAGCAGCCCGGCCGGGACAGAGATCTATGGCTACACCTTC
j_call: TRBJ2-3; d_call: NA; clone_size: NA; v_call: TRBV10-3; cdr3_aa: CAISAGLTDTQYF; cdr3_nt: TGTGCCATCAGTGCAGGGCTCACAGATACGCAGTATTTT
j_call: TRBJ2-3; d_call: TRBD1; clone_size: NA; v_call: TRBV14; cdr3_aa: CASSRWTGPDTQYF; cdr3_nt: TGTGCCAGCAGCCGCTGGACAGGGCCAGATACGCAGTATTTT